The text below deals with one T cell receptor (beta chain). What it binds is unknown. TCRdb's table, derived via immunoSEQ multiplex PCR, lists solely in-frame clones and lacks some. The sample contains roughly 77,000 clones, about 90% of which appear only once. Germline CDR1 MNHEY, CDR2 SVGEGT. The CDR3 length is 15 residues. V dropped 5 bases and J dropped 1 base, with 14 bases sitting between them. The sample belongs to a study of T cell responses to AZD1222 COVID-19 vaccine. Study-wide results and limits: Reports indicate that nearly half of spike-specific TCRs are directed at unmutated variant regions. Among those given AZD1222, only 6 or 7 were seropositive at baseline.

The gene calls are TRBV6-2 or TRBV6-3 and TRBJ1-1; tentative D call: TRBD1 (5 bases). Material: peripheral blood, obtained on day 0 of MenACWY control vaccination. The receptor's source is an adult in good health. The CDR3 nucleotides are TGTGCCAGCAGTGGGGCGGGGGATCGGAACACTGAAGCTTTCTTT. This translates into CASSGAGDRNTEAFF.